This TCR beta chain is drawn from a study of T-cell reconstitution after alpha-beta-depleted transplantation in children. Study-wide findings and caveats: After one year, T-cell counts and TCRbeta diversity mostly came from new T cells.

This clonotype has ten or more counts. The antigen is undetermined. Using unique molecular identifiers, the investigators prepared the TCRbeta library. TCRdb re-analysed the PCR reads in MiXCR, keeping a single row per CDR3 protein. The data show about 20,000 distinct CDR3 sequences, 10% to 15% seen once. The specimen comprised PBMCs, mostly from graft donor cells, sampled 60 days after TCRalphabeta/CD19-depleted stem cell transplant. The source is a female patient under 10 years old who had a stem cell transplant for congenital amegakaryocytic thrombocytopenia, so the T cells may come from the graft donor.

CDR3 amino acids: CASSLWTEGLHEAFF. The CDR3 DNA reads as TGTGCCAGCAGCCTATGGACGGAAGGCCTCCATGAAGCTTTCTTT. This rearrangement joins TRBV3-1 to TRBJ1-1; D not certain. CDR3 size: 15 residues. Germline V gives CDR1 LGHDT, CDR2 YNNKEL (reference sequence). The V end lost 4 bases, the J end lost 7 bases, and 19 bases lay between the germline ends.